This is a list of T cell receptor beta chains from one sample in a study of cytotoxic CD8 clonotypes in ibrutinib-treated CLL. Assay used: immunoSEQ multiplex PCR; TCRdb lists only in-frame clones, some missing. The sample holds approximately 50,000 clones, roughly 54% seen once. The sample in question was PBMCs, obtained at disease progression, from a patient treated with ibrutinib. These receptors all stem from a human donor with chronic lymphocytic leukemia. The CDR3 runs from the conserved cysteine through the conserved F or W. Fields, in order: clone size, J gene, V gene, D gene, CDR3 protein, CDR3 DNA. The D gene is left open where the match is weak. Expanded clones are given a class, and other clones once, few, many or no size at all.

-,TRBJ2-2,TRBV5-8,-,CASSLAGGLAGELFF,TGTGCCAGCAGCTTGGCCGGGGGTCTGGCCGGGGAGCTGTTTTTT
few,TRBJ2-1,TRBV5-6,-,CASTSHFHLEQFF,TGTGCCAGCACTTCGCACTTCCACCTTGAGCAGTTCTTC
few,TRBJ2-3,TRBV6-5,TRBD2,CASRTFGTSSDTQYF,TGTGCCAGCAGGACTTTCGGGACTAGCTCTGATACGCAGTATTTT
-,TRBJ2-6,TRBV7-2,-,CASSLGGGSGANVLTF,TGTGCCAGCAGCTTAGGTGGAGGCTCTGGGGCCAACGTCCTGACTTTC
-,TRBJ1-1,TRBV27,-,CASSLLGGAEAFF,TGTGCCAGCAGTTTACTGGGTGGGGCTGAAGCTTTCTTT
few,TRBJ1-5,TRBV30,-,CAWSLGVSGQPQHF,TGTGCCTGGAGTCTGGGAGTATCTGGGCAGCCCCAGCATTTT
-,TRBJ2-3,TRBV29-1,-,CSGTIGGATDTQYF,TGCAGCGGCACTATTGGTGGCGCCACAGATACGCAGTATTTT
-,TRBJ2-1,TRBV9,-,CASSSFLPRQFF,TGTGCCAGCAGCTCCTTTCTTCCCCGGCAGTTCTTC
few,TRBJ2-7,TRBV6-5,-,CASRPQTYEQYF,TGTGCCAGCAGACCCCAGACCTACGAGCAGTACTTC
-,TRBJ1-5,TRBV7-9,-,CASSVDGNQPQHF,TGTGCCAGCAGCGTCGACGGGAATCAGCCCCAGCATTTT
many,TRBJ1-5,TRBV7-6,-,CASSLADNQPQHF,TGTGCCAGCAGCTTAGCGGACAATCAGCCCCAGCATTTT
-,TRBJ2-1,TRBV12-5,-,CASVGFSGIEQFF,TGTGCTAGTGTCGGGTTTTCTGGGATTGAGCAGTTCTTC
-,TRBJ1-5,TRBV6-5,-,CASSEGQVGEHF,TGTGCCAGCAGCGAGGGGCAGGTGGGTGAGCATTTT
-,TRBJ1-5,TRBV28,TRBD1,CASSPGQGYQPQHF,TGTGCCAGCAGTCCGGGACAGGGTTATCAGCCCCAGCATTTT
few,TRBJ1-4,TRBV2,-,CASSAHWDFSTVF,TGTGCCAGCAGTGCGCACTGGGACTTCTCCACGGTTTTT
-,TRBJ1-2,TRBV28,-,CASRSDPYGYTF,TGTGCCAGCAGGTCGGACCCATATGGCTACACCTTC
few,TRBJ2-1,TRBV28,TRBD2,CASSLGTTSSYNEQFF,TGTGCCAGCAGTTTAGGGACTACTTCCTCCTACAATGAGCAGTTCTTC
-,TRBJ1-5,TRBV28,-,CASSLALWPQHF,TGTGCCAGCAGTCTAGCCTTATGGCCCCAGCATTTT
few,TRBJ1-5,TRBV2,-,CASLIQGNQPQHF,TGTGCCAGCCTCATCCAGGGCAATCAGCCCCAGCATTTT
-,TRBJ1-2,TRBV2,-,CASSFSETGGYTF,TGTGCCAGCAGTTTTTCTGAGACTGGTGGCTACACCTTC
-,TRBJ2-3,TRBV19,TRBD2,CASSSSGGLDTQYF,TGTGCCAGTAGTTCTAGCGGGGGGCTGGATACGCAGTATTTT
-,TRBJ2-5,TRBV28,-,CASRSWEQETQYF,TGTGCCAGCAGGTCCTGGGAGCAAGAGACCCAGTACTTC
-,TRBJ1-2,TRBV6-5,-,CASSGRERKGDGYTF,TGTGCCAGCAGTGGCCGGGAAAGGAAGGGGGACGGCTACACCTTC
-,TRBJ1-2,TRBV30,TRBD1,CAWSVGGTGQGYGYTF,TGTGCCTGGAGTGTAGGAGGGACAGGACAGGGCTATGGCTACACCTTC
-,TRBJ2-1,TRBV4-3,-,CASSQAPFTYNEQFF,TGCGCCAGCAGCCAAGCCCCTTTTACCTACAATGAGCAGTTCTTC
-,TRBJ1-5,TRBV28,-,CASSPPGGADSNQPQHF,TGTGCCAGCAGTCCACCTGGCGGGGCAGATAGCAATCAGCCCCAGCATTTT
-,TRBJ2-7,TRBV9,-,CASSGAVKSYEQYF,TGTGCCAGCAGCGGGGCGGTGAAATCCTACGAGCAGTACTTC
many,TRBJ2-1,TRBV28,-,CASRTGIAEVVEQFF,TGTGCCAGCAGAACTGGTATAGCGGAGGTGGTTGAGCAGTTCTTC
many,TRBJ2-3,TRBV5-6,-,CASRPEVTADTQYF,TGTGCCAGCAGGCCCGAGGTGACCGCAGATACGCAGTATTTT
-,TRBJ2-1,TRBV7-9,-,CASSQIRGSYNEQFF,TGTGCCAGCAGTCAAATCCGGGGCTCCTACAATGAGCAGTTCTTC
-,TRBJ2-7,TRBV7-6,TRBD1,CASSLILTGAREQYF,TGTGCCAGCAGCTTAATCCTAACAGGGGCTAGGGAGCAGTACTTC
-,TRBJ2-7,TRBV4-2,-,CASSQVKDGLYEQYF,TGTGCCAGCAGCCAAGTGAAGGACGGTCTCTACGAGCAGTACTTC
once,TRBJ2-1,TRBV7-8,-,CASSLVPGVRVNEQFF,TGTGCCAGCAGCTTAGTGCCCGGGGTCCGGGTCAATGAGCAGTTCTTC
-,TRBJ2-1,TRBV18,TRBD1,CASSASGQGGNEQFF,TGTGCCAGCTCAGCCTCGGGACAGGGGGGCAATGAGCAGTTCTTC
-,TRBJ2-5,TRBV7-2,-,CASSLEVGLATQYF,TGTGCCAGCAGCTTAGAGGTGGGGCTCGCGACCCAGTACTTC
-,TRBJ1-1,TRBV18,-,CASSPSSTTEAFF,TGTGCCAGCTCACCCTCTTCGACCACTGAAGCTTTCTTT
once,TRBJ2-7,TRBV12-5,-,CASGLGSFYEQYF,TGTGCTAGTGGTTTGGGGAGTTTCTACGAGCAGTACTTC
-,TRBJ2-3,TRBV6-6,-,CASRLGQITDTQYF,TGTGCCAGCAGACTCGGACAAATCACAGATACGCAGTATTTT
-,TRBJ1-3,TRBV5-1,-,CASSSGNTGNTIYF,TGCGCCAGCAGCTCTGGAAATACTGGAAACACCATATATTTT